This entry describes one TCR beta chain. These data come from a study of T cells after yellow fever vaccination. The germline V gene has CDR1 SGHRS and CDR2 YFSETQ. There are 15 residues in the CDR3. V was pared by 5 bases and J by 7 bases, with 10 bases of the junction left unmatched. TCRdb itself ran the 5' RACE reads through MiXCR, one entry per CDR3 protein. The profile shows about 260,000 distinct CDR3 sequences, 13% of them singletons. The TCR sequence derives from a man aged 25 to 40 who received the YFV17D yellow fever vaccine. This specimen consisted of CD4+ T cells sorted from PBMCs, obtained 45 days after the yellow fever booster vaccination. The chain uses TRBV5-1 and TRBJ2-1, with 9 bases matching TRBD1. The CDR3 DNA reads as TGCGCCAGCAGACGTGGACAGGGGAGCGGGAATGAGCAGTTCTTC. Translated: CASRRGQGSGNEQFF.